This record looks at one T cell receptor beta chain sequence and its context. The CDR3 totals 15 residues. J gave up 8 bases and V 4 bases, and 9 bases lay outside the gene matches. The germline V gene has CDR1 SGHRS and CDR2 YFSETQ. The assay was immunoSEQ multiplex PCR, and TCRdb's table has in-frame clones only and misses some. The repertoire has 52,000 or so clones, about 90% of them found once; the top ten carry roughly 3%. The data derive from a study of blood T cell repertoires in COVID-19. Background on the study: The study drew acute and convalescent COVID-19 samples from the United States, Italy and Spain.

This chain connects TRBV5-1 to TRBJ2-1, with TRBD1 matching 10 bases. The sequenced sample was peripheral blood. The source is a human donor in a cohort sampled during active COVID-19. The CDR3 region is CASSPGQGTPDEQFF. CDR3 DNA sequence: TGCGCCAGCAGCCCGGGACAGGGGACACCGGATGAGCAGTTCTTC.